The 9 T cell receptor beta chains presented below share a single source sample, sequenced in a study of technical replicates of blood from a handful of donors. This table comes from immunoSEQ multiplex PCR, and its TCRdb copy is limited to in-frame clones, with some not included. The table records 82,000 or so clones, nearly 96% of them present only once. The sequencing input was T cells isolated from PBMCs. The receptors were gathered from a human donor in good health.

The J gene is TRBJ1-4, the V gene TRBV19, with D possibly matching TRBD1 (5 bases). V lost 3 bases, J lost 0 bases, and 5 bases lay in between. The CDR3 consists of 14 residues. Germline V gene data show CDR1 as LNHDA and CDR2 as SQIVND (reference sequence). The CDR3 spells CASSMTATNEKLFF. CDR3 coding DNA: TGTGCCAGTAGTATGACAGCAACTAATGAAAAACTGTTTTTT.

The genes are TRBV5-1 and TRBJ1-3; D is uncertain. Looked up from germline, CDR1 is SGHRS and CDR2 is YFSETQ. The V end lost 1 base, the J end lost 4 bases, and 6 bases lay between the germline ends. This CDR3 comprises 13 residues. In DNA form, the CDR3 reads TGCGCCAGCAGCTTGTTACAGGGAAACACCATATATTTT. It translates to CASSLLQGNTIYF.

This clone was counted a single time. The chain uses TRBV28 and TRBJ2-2; 7 nucleotides match TRBD1. V was clipped by 7 bases and J by 3 bases; unmatched bases: 5. CDR3 length: 14 amino acids. Germline V gene data show CDR1 as MDHEN and CDR2 as SYDVKM. The CDR3 spells CASKTGIDTGELFF. In DNA form, the CDR3 reads TGTGCCAGCAAGACAGGGATTGACACCGGGGAGCTGTTTTTT. The variable domain in full, with the rest retrieved from reference TRBV28 and TRBJ2-2, is DVKVTQSSRYLVKRTGEKVFLECVQDMDHENMFWYRQDPGLGLRLIYFSYDVKMKEKGDIPEGYSVSREKKERFSLILESASTNQTSMYLCASKTGIDTGELFFGEGSRLTVL.

This sequence joins TRBV29-1 and TRBJ1-5; D unclear. V was clipped by 4 bases and J by 4 bases, with 8 bases between them. The germline V gene has CDR1 SQVTM and CDR2 ANQGSEA. The CDR3 has 12 amino acids. The chain's CDR3 is CSVGSENQPQHF. In DNA form, the CDR3 reads TGCAGCGTTGGTTCCGAGAATCAGCCCCAGCATTTT. The whole variable domain, remainder taken from reference TRBV29-1 and TRBJ1-5, is SAVISQKPSRDICQRGTSLTIQCQVDSQVTMMFWYRQQPGQSLTLIATANQGSEATYESGFVIDKFPISRPNLTFSTLTVSNMSPEDSSIYLCSVGSENQPQHFGDGTRLSIL.

The CDR3 spells CASSDWRELLGELFF. CDR3 bases: TGTGCCAGCAGTGATTGGCGGGAACTTCTCGGGGAGCTGTTTTTT. The chain has TRBV6-1 and TRBJ2-2; a weak D match, TRBD2 (6 bases). The germline gives CDR1 MNHNS, CDR2 SASEGT. The CDR3 is made up of 15 amino acids. The ends were cut back, 3 bases at V and 7 bases at J, with 15 bases in the middle.

The genes are TRBV7-6 and TRBJ1-2; 7 nucleotides line up with TRBD1. Germline V gene data show CDR1 as SGHVS and CDR2 as FNYEAQ. The CDR3 consists of 16 residues. The ends lost 5 bases at V and 2 bases at J; junction bases unmatched: 11. The CDR3 here is CASSARGGTANYGYTF. The DNA for the CDR3 is TGTGCCAGCAGCGCCCGGGGTGGGACAGCCAACTATGGCTACACCTTC. The variable domain in full, with the rest retrieved from reference TRBV7-6 and TRBJ1-2, is GAGVSQSPRYKVTKRGQDVALRCDPISGHVSLYWYRQALGQGPEFLTYFNYEAQQDKSGLPNDRFSAERPEGSISTLTIQRTEQRDSAMYRCASSARGGTANYGYTFGSGTRLTVV.

As DNA, the CDR3 is TGTGCCAGCAGCTTGACCCCAGGGGGTCTGAATCAGCCCCAGCATTTT. Its translation: CASSLTPGGLNQPQHF. The chain carries TRBV5-5 and TRBJ1-5, with 7 bases aligning to TRBD1. Germline trimming cut 1 base from V and 4 bases from J; bases unmatched to any gene: 8. The CDR3 extends over 16 amino acids. Germline lookup yields CDR1 SGHKS and CDR2 YYEKEE (reference sequence).

V gene TRBV30 combines with J gene TRBJ2-7; 7 nucleotides line up with TRBD1. Germline lookup yields CDR1 GTSNPN and CDR2 SVGIG (reference sequence). The CDR3 has 11 residues. CDR3: CSGQSVNEQYF. Written as DNA, the CDR3 is TGTTCGGGACAGTCTGTAAACGAGCAGTACTTC.

This rearrangement joins TRBV2 to TRBJ1-2; the D is unclear. The V end was cut by 2 bases, the J end by 7 bases, with 8 bases between. Germline CDR1 is SNHLY and CDR2 is FYNNEI. There are 12 residues in the CDR3. This CDR3 reads CASSESFAGYTF. DNA of the CDR3: TGTGCCAGCAGTGAAAGCTTCGCTGGCTACACCTTC.